This T cell receptor beta chain appears in the sequencing data of a study of cytomegalovirus exposure and HLA in healthy donors. The CDR3 has 13 amino acids. Germline values: CDR1 SGHTA, CDR2 FQGNSA. V was cut by 5 bases and J by 5 bases, with 10 bases left in between. PCR was performed using 60 Vbeta and 13 Jbeta primers. Libraries were prepared by immunoSEQ multiplex PCR; TCRdb keeps only in-frame clonotypes and omits some of them. Its table lists roughly 80,000 clones. This TCR was recovered from a girl under 18 in good health and CMV-seropositive. The specimen was PBMCs. The J gene is TRBJ1-5, the V gene TRBV7-2, with D possibly TRBD1 on 6 matching bases. The CDR3 reads CASSRQDYQPQHF. CDR3 sequence (DNA): TGTGCCAGCAGCCGACAGGATTATCAGCCCCAGCATTTT.